This T cell receptor beta chain was retrieved from a study of blood T cell repertoires in COVID-19. CDR3 size: 16 residues. The ends were cut back, 2 bases at V and 2 bases at J, with 13 bases in the middle. The germline CDR1 and CDR2 sequences are KGHSH and LQKENI. This table comes from immunoSEQ multiplex PCR, and its TCRdb copy is limited to in-frame clones, with some not included. This table holds about 220,000 clones, about 82% found once. This clone has just one count. The chain couples TRBV18 to TRBJ1-5; weak D call: TRBD1 (5 bases). The source is a woman between 65 and 79 years old with COVID-19, enrolled during active disease. The sample consisted of peripheral blood. The CDR3 region has the DNA TGTGCCAGCTCACCAAGGGGCGGTGAGGGCAATCAGCCCCAGCATTTT. Translating gives CASSPRGGEGNQPQHF.